This record covers a single TCR beta chain. Its target is not known. cDNA libraries of TCR beta carried unique molecular identifiers. TCRdb re-called the PCR reads through MiXCR, storing one row per CDR3 protein. The sample lists over 700,000 distinct CDR3 sequences, roughly 27% occurring once. Per germline, CDR1 SGHTA and CDR2 FQGNSA. V gave up 5 bases and J gave up 6 bases, with 18 bases separating them. The CDR3 contains 15 residues. The sample originates from a study of post-analysis software for immune sequencing data. The wider study: The disease courses covered relapsing-remitting, secondary progressive and progressive-relapsing multiple sclerosis. Study results and caveats: Four to six TRBV segments were more frequent in patients than controls; TRBV5-6, TRBV5-1 and TRBV20-1 belonged to this group. Under F measure analysis, samples from one preparation batch co-clustered strongly. Controls' normalized Chao1 diversity significantly exceeded that of multiple sclerosis patients.

The rearrangement links TRBV7-2 to TRBJ2-3; D is perhaps TRBD1 (6 bases). This clonotype originated in a girl between 10 and 17 years old with multiple sclerosis. Sequencing used blood. The CDR3 nucleotides are TGTGCCAGCAGCCGGGACAATTGGGGTTTCGATACGCAGTATTTT. Translating it yields CASSRDNWGFDTQYF.